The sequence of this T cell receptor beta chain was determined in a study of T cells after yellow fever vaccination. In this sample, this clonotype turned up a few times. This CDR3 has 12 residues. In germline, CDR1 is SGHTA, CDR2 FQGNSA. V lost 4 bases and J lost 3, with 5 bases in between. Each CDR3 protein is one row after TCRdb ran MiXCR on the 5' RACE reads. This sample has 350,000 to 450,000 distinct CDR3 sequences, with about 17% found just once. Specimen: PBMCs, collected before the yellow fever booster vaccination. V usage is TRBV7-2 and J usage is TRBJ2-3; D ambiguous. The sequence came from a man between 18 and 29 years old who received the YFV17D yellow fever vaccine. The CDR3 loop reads CASSWWTDTQYF. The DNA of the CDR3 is TGTGCCAGCAGCTGGTGGACAGATACGCAGTATTTT. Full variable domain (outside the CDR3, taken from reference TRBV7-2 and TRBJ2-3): GAGVSQSPSNKVTEKGKDVELRCDPISGHTALYWYRQSLGQGLEFLIYFQGNSAPDKSGLPSDRFSAERTGGSVSTLTIQRTQQEDSAVYLCASSWWTDTQYFGPGTRLTVL.